This TCR beta chain was obtained from a study of patients and donors after allogeneic stem cell transplantation. This clonotype was counted between two and nine times. V dropped 5 bases and J dropped 7; count of bases not matched to a gene: 14. The V gene's germline CDR1 is MGHDK and CDR2 SYGVNS. This CDR3 contains 17 residues. From the RT-PCR reads, TCRdb called clonotypes with MiXCR, one entry per CDR3 protein. The sample lists about 960,000 distinct CDR3 sequences, roughly 18% occurring once. This TCR was sampled from a human donor who was either an allogeneic HSCT recipient or a stem cell or donor lymphocyte infusion donor (not recorded which). It is not recorded whose cells these are; they may come from a transplant donor. This chain uses TRBV25-1 with TRBJ1-6, with 7 bases identical to TRBD1. Material for sequencing was blood, either unsorted or a sorted T cell fraction (not recorded which). Here the CDR3 DNA reads TGTGCCAGCAGTCGAGCCGCGGGACAGCCGGGAAATTCACCCCTCCACTTT. Translating gives CASSRAAGQPGNSPLHF.